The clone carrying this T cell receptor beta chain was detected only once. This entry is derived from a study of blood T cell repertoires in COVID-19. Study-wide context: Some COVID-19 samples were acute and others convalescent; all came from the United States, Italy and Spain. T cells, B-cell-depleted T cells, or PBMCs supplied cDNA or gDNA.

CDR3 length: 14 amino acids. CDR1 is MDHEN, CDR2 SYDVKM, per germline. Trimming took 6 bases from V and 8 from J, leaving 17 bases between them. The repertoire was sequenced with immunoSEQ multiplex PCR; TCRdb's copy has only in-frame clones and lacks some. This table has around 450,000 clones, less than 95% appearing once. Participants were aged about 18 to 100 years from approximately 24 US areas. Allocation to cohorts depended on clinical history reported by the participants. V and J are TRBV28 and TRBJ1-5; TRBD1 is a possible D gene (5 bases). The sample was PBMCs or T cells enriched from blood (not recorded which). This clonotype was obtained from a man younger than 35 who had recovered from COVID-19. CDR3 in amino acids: CASRSGRGVEPQHF. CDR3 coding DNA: TGTGCCAGCAGGTCGGGACGGGGGGTTGAGCCCCAGCATTTT.